This T cell receptor (beta chain) was recovered during a study of OX40 agonist ivuxolimab in advanced cancers. Study-wide findings and caveats: Expanded peripheral T-cell antigen specificity went undetermined. CD4+ and CD8+ T cells in blood underwent clonal expansion by week 6 at 0.1 to 3.0 mg/kg.

Comment on this clone: Its specificity is not known.

Germline-derived CDR1 and CDR2 are SGHRS and YFSETQ. V was cut by 1 base and J by 4 bases, with 14 bases left in between. The CDR3 is 15 amino acids. Data came from immunoSEQ multiplex PCR; TCRdb stores just in-frame clones and leaves some out. The sample consists of over 65,000 clones, about four fifths of them appearing once. This TCR came from an adult with an advanced solid tumor such as melanoma, head and neck, liver or kidney cancer. The material sequenced was CD4+ or CD8+ T cells sorted from blood, taken in a trial of the OX40 agonist ivuxolimab. The V call is TRBV5-1, the J call TRBJ1-1; possibly TRBD1 for D (6 bases). The CDR3 nucleotides read TGCGCCAGCAGCTTGAACCAACAGGGAAGCACTGAAGCTTTCTTT. It translates to CASSLNQQGSTEAFF.